Listed below are T cell receptor beta chains from one sample, sequenced in a study of technical replicates of blood from a few donors. Sequencing used immunoSEQ multiplex PCR; TCRdb keeps in-frame clones, though not all of them. There are about 70,000 clones in the sample; more than 90% occur only once, and 0.4% to 0.5% lies in the top ten. Input material: T cells isolated from PBMCs. The receptors shown here come from a human donor in good health. The CDR3 runs from the conserved cysteine through the conserved F or W.

V gene	J gene	CDR3 protein
TRBV30	TRBJ1-5	CAWSVLNDQPQHF
TRBV30	TRBJ1-5	CAWSPGPGNQPQHF
TRBV28	TRBJ2-6	CASGSGGANVLTF
TRBV4-2	TRBJ2-7	CASSQEGAGGSYEQYF
TRBV9	TRBJ2-3	CASSAGGGVLTDTQYF
TRBV29-1	TRBJ1-1	CSVEFSGTGRLGTEAFF
TRBV7-2	TRBJ2-1	CASSSRDFNNEQFF
TRBV30	TRBJ1-4	CAWSPGHRNEKLFF
TRBV19	TRBJ1-1	CASSIDLGAGTEAFF
TRBV19	TRBJ2-7	CASTPGQGAHEQYF
TRBV30	TRBJ2-2	CAWSVREGANTGELFF
TRBV6-1	TRBJ2-1	CASSTRDWSRPEQFF
TRBV27	TRBJ2-7	CASSLYGSGEQYF
TRBV28	TRBJ2-7	CASSLPREFNEQYF
TRBV11-2	TRBJ2-2	CASSPSRLAGEHTGELFF
TRBV7-3	TRBJ1-1	CASSLAGTTEAFF
TRBV4-3	TRBJ2-5	CASSLTRWEGLKETQYF
TRBV27	TRBJ1-4	CASRRTGEGGEKLFF
TRBV4-3	TRBJ2-1	CASSQDLRWEQFF
TRBV7-8	TRBJ2-7	CASSLRDRELYEQYF
TRBV28	TRBJ1-1	CASSDRETEAFF
TRBV11-2	TRBJ2-3	CASSFLAGATDTQYF
TRBV13	TRBJ1-1	CASSLYRVGTNTEAFF
TRBV6-1	TRBJ2-7	CASGREYEQYF
TRBV6-1	TRBJ1-1	CASSEIGDNPNTEAFF
TRBV10-3	TRBJ2-5	CAITAGSQETQYF
TRBV5-6	TRBJ2-7	CASSGQGYEQYF
TRBV25-1	TRBJ1-4	CASSEDRTNEKLFF
TRBV6-5	TRBJ2-7	CASSYRAGAREQYF
TRBV13	TRBJ2-3	CASSSGVEADTQYF
TRBV19	TRBJ2-5	CASSIDQAAGMETQYF
TRBV7-9	TRBJ1-5	CASSLGGQPQHF
TRBV7-2	TRBJ2-7	CASSRTSGNPLSYEQYF
TRBV7-8	TRBJ2-7	CASSFGSSYEQYF
TRBV7-3	TRBJ2-5	CASSLTGLAGGKQETQYF
TRBV27	TRBJ1-5	CASSSRGQPQHF
TRBV15	TRBJ2-1	CATSRDLSGRNEQFF
TRBV7-8	TRBJ1-1	CASSGGGTEAFF
TRBV15	TRBJ1-1	CATSRDMGTGEAFF
TRBV4-3	TRBJ2-7	CASSSGDRPYEQYF
TRBV9	TRBJ2-3	CASSPVQRSGTDTQYF
TRBV6-6	TRBJ1-1	CASSSPINTEAFF
TRBV5-6	TRBJ2-2	CASSLGAANTGELFF
TRBV7-2	TRBJ1-3	CASSLRGDGNTIYF
TRBV12-5	TRBJ1-1	CASVLWDSNTEAFF
TRBV11-1	TRBJ2-1	CASSYSGSYEQFF
TRBV11-3	TRBJ2-2	CASSLEVSGQNTGELFF
TRBV10-2	TRBJ1-5	CASRSGMSQPQHF
TRBV12-5	TRBJ1-5	CASGTPDRVGNQPQHF
TRBV12-5	TRBJ2-5	CASGLGAWETQYF
TRBV5-6	TRBJ1-1	CASSSQGRGLMNTEAFF
TRBV6-4	TRBJ2-2	CASRLAGGGTGELFF
TRBV20-1	TRBJ2-1	CSSGPDNEQFF
TRBV9	TRBJ1-1	CASSASLRTTSNTEAFF
TRBV4-1	TRBJ2-7	CASSQAGGRGSYEQYF